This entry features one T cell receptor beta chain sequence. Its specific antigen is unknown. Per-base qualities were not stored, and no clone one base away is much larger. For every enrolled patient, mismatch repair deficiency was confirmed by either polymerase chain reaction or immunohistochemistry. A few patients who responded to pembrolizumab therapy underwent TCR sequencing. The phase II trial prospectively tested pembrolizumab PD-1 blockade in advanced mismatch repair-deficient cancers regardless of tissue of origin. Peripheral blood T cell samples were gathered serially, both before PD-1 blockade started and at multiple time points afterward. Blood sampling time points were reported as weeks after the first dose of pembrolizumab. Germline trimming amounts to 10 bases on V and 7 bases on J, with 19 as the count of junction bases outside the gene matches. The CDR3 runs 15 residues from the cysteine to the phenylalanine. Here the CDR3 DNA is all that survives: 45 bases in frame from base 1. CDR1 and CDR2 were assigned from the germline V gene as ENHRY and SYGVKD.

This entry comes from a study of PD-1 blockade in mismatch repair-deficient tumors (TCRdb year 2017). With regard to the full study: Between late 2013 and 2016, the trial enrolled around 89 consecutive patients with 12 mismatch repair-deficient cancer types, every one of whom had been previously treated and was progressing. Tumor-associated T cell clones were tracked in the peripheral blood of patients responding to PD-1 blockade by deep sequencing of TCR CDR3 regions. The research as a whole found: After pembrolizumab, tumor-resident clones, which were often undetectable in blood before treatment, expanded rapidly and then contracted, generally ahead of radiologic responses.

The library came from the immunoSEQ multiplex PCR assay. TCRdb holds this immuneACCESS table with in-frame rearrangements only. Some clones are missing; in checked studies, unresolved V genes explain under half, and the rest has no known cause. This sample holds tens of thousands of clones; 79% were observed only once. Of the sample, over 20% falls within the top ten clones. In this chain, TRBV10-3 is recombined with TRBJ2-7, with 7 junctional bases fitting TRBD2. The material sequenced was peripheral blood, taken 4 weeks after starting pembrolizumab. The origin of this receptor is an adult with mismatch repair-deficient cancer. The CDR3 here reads CASTRSGTNLLEQYF. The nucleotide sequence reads TGTGCCAGCACCCGATCCGGGACTAATTTGTTGGAGCAGTACTTC.